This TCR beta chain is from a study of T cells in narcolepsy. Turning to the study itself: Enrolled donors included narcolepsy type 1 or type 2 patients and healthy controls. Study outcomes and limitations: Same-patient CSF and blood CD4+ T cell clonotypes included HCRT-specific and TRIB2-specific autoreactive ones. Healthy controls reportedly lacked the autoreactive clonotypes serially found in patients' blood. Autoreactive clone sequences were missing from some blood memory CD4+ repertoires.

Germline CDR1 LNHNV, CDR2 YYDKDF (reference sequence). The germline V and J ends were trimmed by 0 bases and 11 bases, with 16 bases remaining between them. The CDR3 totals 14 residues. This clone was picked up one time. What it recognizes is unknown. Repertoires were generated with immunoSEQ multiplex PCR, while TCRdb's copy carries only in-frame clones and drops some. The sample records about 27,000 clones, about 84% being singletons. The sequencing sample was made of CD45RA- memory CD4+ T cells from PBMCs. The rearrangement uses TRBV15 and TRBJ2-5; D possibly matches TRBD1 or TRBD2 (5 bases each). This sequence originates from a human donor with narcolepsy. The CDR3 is CATSREIGTEEQYF. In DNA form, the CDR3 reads TGTGCCACCAGCAGAGAAATTGGGACCGAAGAGCAGTACTTC.